Listed below are T cell receptor beta chains from one sample, sequenced in a study of CD8 T cells in ankylosing spondylitis. TCRdb re-called the 5' RACE reads with MiXCR, one entry per CDR3 protein. The data contain approximately 300,000 distinct CDR3 sequences, around 21% of them singletons. The source material was blood, either unsorted or a sorted T cell fraction (not recorded which). Receptor source: a female donor with ankylosing spondylitis or in good health (not recorded which). Each CDR3 is given with its conserved first and last residue. The order of the fields is D gene, J gene, clone size, V gene, CDR3 DNA, CDR3 protein. A D gene is named only where the DNA matches it firmly. Where a row states a size, it is once, few, many or the class of an expanded clone; other rows omit it.

>NA|TRBJ2-1|NA|TRBV5-1
TGCGCCAGTGGACCCGGGGGGCCAATTGAGCAGTTCTTC
CASGPGGPIEQFF
>TRBD2|TRBJ2-7|few|TRBV20-1
TGCAGTGCTACGGCACTAGCGGGAGGAGGAATTGGGTCCTACGAGCAGTACTTC
CSATALAGGGIGSYEQYF
>NA|TRBJ2-3|many|TRBV6-1
TGTGCCAGCTGGAGGGGGACTGGCGTGGATACGCAGTATTTT
CASWRGTGVDTQYF
>NA|TRBJ2-7|many|TRBV2
TGTGCCAGCAGTGAGTACGAGCAGTACTTC
CASSEYEQYF
>TRBD1|TRBJ2-7|few|TRBV5-1
TGCGCCAGCAGACGGACAGGGGACGAGCAGTACTTC
CASRRTGDEQYF
>NA|TRBJ2-7|many|TRBV6-5
TGTGCCAGCAGTTCCCCGGGGACTGGGGAGCAGTACTTC
CASSSPGTGEQYF
>TRBD2|TRBJ2-3|NA|TRBV6-1
TGTGCCAGCCAGGGGAAACTAGCGGGACGTAGCACAGATACGCAGTATTTT
CASQGKLAGRSTDTQYF
>NA|TRBJ1-2|few|TRBV4-3
TGCGCCAGCAGCCAAGAGGTAGACTATGGCTACACCTTC
CASSQEVDYGYTF
>NA|TRBJ2-7|NA|TRBV6-2/TRBV6-3
TGTGCCAGCAGGCCCGCTGTGGGAGGCCTCTACGAGCAGTACTTC
CASRPAVGGLYEQYF
>TRBD2|TRBJ2-7|NA|TRBV20-1
TGCAGTGCTAGCAGCCCCCGGACTAGCGGCTCCTACGAGCAGTACTTC
CSASSPRTSGSYEQYF
>NA|TRBJ2-1|NA|TRBV9
TGTGCCAGCAGCGCCGCTATGGGTTGGAGCAACAATGAGCAGTTCTTC
CASSAAMGWSNNEQFF
>NA|TRBJ2-1|many|TRBV7-2
TGTGCCAGCAGCTTAGACCTCAATGAGCAGTTCTTC
CASSLDLNEQFF
>TRBD2|TRBJ2-3|NA|TRBV20-1
TGCAGTGCTAGGGAGGCGGGAGGGTCGCCAGATACGCAGTATTTT
CSAREAGGSPDTQYF
>NA|TRBJ1-1|few|TRBV7-6
TGTGCCAGCAGCCTAGGTGGCAGGGCGAACACTGAAGCTTTCTTT
CASSLGGRANTEAFF
>NA|TRBJ2-5|NA|TRBV5-4
TGTGCCAGCAGCTTGGGGGTCAGGCGGGGACAAGAGACCCAGTACTTC
CASSLGVRRGQETQYF
>NA|TRBJ2-7|few|TRBV28
TGTGCCAGCAATGGGGGTCCTATCTCCTACGAGCAGTACTTC
CASNGGPISYEQYF
>NA|TRBJ2-1|many|TRBV7-3
TGTGCCAGCAGCCCCCAACCCGGGACGGAAGAGCAGTTCTTC
CASSPQPGTEEQFF
>NA|TRBJ2-2|NA|TRBV28
TGTGCCAGCAGTTTGGTCCGGGGGCAGAACACCGGGGAGCTGTTTTTT
CASSLVRGQNTGELFF
>TRBD1|TRBJ2-7|few|TRBV19
TGTGCCAGTAGTATAGTCCCGGGACAGACCTACGAGCAGTACTTC
CASSIVPGQTYEQYF
>NA|TRBJ1-6|many|TRBV30
TGTGCCTGGAGTGCTGGCCCTGTCGGGTCACCCCTCCACTTT
CAWSAGPVGSPLHF
>NA|TRBJ2-5|NA|TRBV2
TGTGCCAGCAGTGGCGAGTACCAAGAGACCCAGTACTTC
CASSGEYQETQYF
>TRBD2|TRBJ2-3|few|TRBV20-1
TGCAGTGCCGGGGGGGGGCAGGCTAGCACAGATACGCAGTATTTT
CSAGGGQASTDTQYF
>TRBD1|TRBJ1-1|medium-sized|TRBV7-2
TGTGCCAGCAGCTCGACAGGGGGCCTTACTGAAGCTTTCTTT
CASSSTGGLTEAFF
>NA|TRBJ2-5|few|TRBV20-1
TGCAGTGCTAACCCTAGGACCAACCAAGAGACCCAGTACTTC
CSANPRTNQETQYF
>TRBD1|TRBJ2-1|many|TRBV11-1
TGTGCCAGCAGCTACTCCGGGACAGAATTTCGTTCCTACAATGAGCAGTTCTTC
CASSYSGTEFRSYNEQFF
>TRBD2|TRBJ2-7|NA|TRBV12-3/TRBV12-4
TGTGCCAGCAGTTTGGGGGGGGGTGGGCTGGCCAACGAGCAGTACTTC
CASSLGGGGLANEQYF
>NA|TRBJ2-1|few|TRBV29-1
TGCAGCGCCCGAATACCCGCGGGAGAGCAGTTCTTC
CSARIPAGEQFF
>NA|TRBJ2-3|NA|TRBV7-8
TGTGCCAGCAGCTTAGGGCGGAGCGCAGATACGCAGTATTTT
CASSLGRSADTQYF
>NA|TRBJ2-1|few|TRBV12-3/TRBV12-4
TGTGCCAGCAGTTCGGGCCAAGGGGAGAATGAGCAGTTCTTC
CASSSGQGENEQFF
>TRBD2|TRBJ2-2|NA|TRBV29-1
TGCAGCGGAGGAGCGGGGTCTAACACCGGGGAGCTGTTTTTT
CSGGAGSNTGELFF
>TRBD1|TRBJ2-7|NA|TRBV13
TGTGCCAGCAGCTTAACGCCCGATCCAGACAGGGGATTGTCCTACGAGCAGTACTTC
CASSLTPDPDRGLSYEQYF
>NA|TRBJ2-1|few|TRBV5-1
TGCGCCAGCAGCTTCCGGGACTCTTTGTTCAATGAGCAGTTCTTC
CASSFRDSLFNEQFF
>NA|TRBJ2-5|many|TRBV29-1
TGCAGCGTTGAAGGGACCCGGAAATCGGTAGAGACCCAGTACTTC
CSVEGTRKSVETQYF
>NA|TRBJ1-2|NA|TRBV20-1
TGCAGTGCTAGAACCCAGGGGCCTATCTATGGCTACACCTTC
CSARTQGPIYGYTF
>NA|TRBJ2-3|NA|TRBV12-3/TRBV12-4
TGTGCCAGCAGTTTTCTCTCCCTTGCGACAAGCCGGGACTCACCACTGACAGATACGCAGTATTTT
CASSFLSLATSRDSPLTDTQYF
>NA|TRBJ2-7|NA|TRBV20-1
TGCAGTGCTAGAGATCAATATGCCGATTACGAGCAGTACTTC
CSARDQYADYEQYF